The sequence of this TCR beta chain was determined in a study of metastatic and nonmetastatic thyroid tumors (dated by TCRdb to 2020 to 2021). For context, the study as a whole: Repertoires from peripheral blood and from tumor or nodule tissue samples of malignant and benign thyroid patients were compared.

To prepare the library, PCR was applied. Sequencing was performed on an Illumina HiSeq 4000. The TCR beta-chain CDR3 region of each patient was profiled by high-throughput sequencing. The study's processing was this. Drawing on CDR3 differences between clinicopathological groups, the researchers built a classifier meant to tell apart patients with distant-metastatic papillary thyroid cancer. The Shannon index was used to measure repertoire diversity, and the Morisita-Horn index was used to measure how similar tumor and blood repertoires were. TCRdb reran the public reads through fastp at Q25 and MiXCR, keeping productive beta chains. TCRdb's processing, not the authors', yielded these V and J calls. Present in this sample are roughly 34,000 clones, around 33% of which were seen just once. The ten biggest clones cover 16% of the sample. No treatment had been received by any patient before thyroid surgery. Using T-cell receptor beta sequencing, the study looked back at clinical samples from patients collected from about 2011 to 2019.

The investigation overall reported the following: In both blood and tumor samples, TCR beta diversity was reported to be significantly higher in malignant tumors than in benign nodules.

The CDR3, cysteine through phenylalanine, is 11 amino acids long. The kept DNA is CDR3 alone, 33 bases in frame from the first base. CDR1 and CDR2, looked up from the germline V gene (reference sequence), are DFQATT and SNEGSKA. V loses 3 bases, J loses 5 bases, and the germline ends lie 7 bases apart. A word on this clone: Its target antigen remains unknown. It has no much larger one-base neighbor in the sample; base qualities were not kept.

The sequencing input was tumor tissue. The rearrangement joined TRBV20-1 to TRBJ2-5, with an unclear D gene assignment. The sequence derives from a female donor with papillary thyroid cancer or a benign thyroid nodule (not recorded which). Some clones in this sample may be carry-over from other donors' samples. This receptor has the CDR3 CSARVLETQYF. The sequenced DNA is TGCAGTGCTAGGGTGCTTGAGACCCAGTACTTC.